The 24 T cell receptor beta chains below all came from one sample that was sequenced in a study of CD8+ T cells in alopecia areata (dated by TCRdb to the late 2010s). Library method: the immunoSEQ multiplex PCR assay. RNA was extracted from all samples and reverse transcribed into cDNA, which served as template for TCR sequencing. Drawn from immuneACCESS, this table holds only the in-frame rearrangements with V and J called that TCRdb kept. Clones are partly lost; checked studies trace under half to an unresolved V gene and leave the rest unexplained. In this sample the table shows some 95,000 clones, nearly 45% of which occur a single time. Approximately 0.79% of the sample is in the top ten clones. The sequenced material came from CD4+ T cells sorted from blood. These receptors were collected from a human donor with alopecia areata.

The chain is built from TRBV6-6 and TRBJ2-7; D might be TRBD2 (6 bases). The CDR3 totals 11 residues. CDR1 MNHNY and CDR2 SVGAGI come from the germline V gene (reference sequence). V was trimmed by 5 bases and J by 5 bases, leaving 7 bases between them. This CDR3 reads CASSGEDEQYF. The CDR3 coding sequence is TGTGCCAGCAGTGGGGAGGACGAGCAGTACTTC.

This chain joins TRBV2 and TRBJ2-1; D might be TRBD1 or TRBD2, each matching 5 bases. CDR1 SNHLY and CDR2 FYNNEI come from the germline V gene. V gave up 5 bases and J gave up 7 bases, with 12 bases separating them. The CDR3 consists of 13 residues. This CDR3 is CASSTGTSNEQFF. CDR3 DNA: TGTGCCAGCAGTACCGGGACGTCGAATGAGCAGTTCTTC.

The chain couples TRBV4-3 to TRBJ2-3; weak D call: TRBD2 (5 bases). The V end was cut by 4 bases, the J end by 3 bases, with 11 bases between. CDR3 length: 14 amino acids. Germline loops: CDR1 LGHNA, CDR2 YSLEER. The CDR3 nucleotides read TGCGCCAGCAGCCTCGCCACTAGTACAGATACGCAGTATTTT. It translates to CASSLATSTDTQYF.

This clone has a handful of counts. CDR3 in DNA: TGTGCCAGCAGCAATAAACAGGGTACCTATGGCTACACCTTC. This encodes CASSNKQGTYGYTF. The chain couples TRBV5-4 to TRBJ1-2; maybe TRBD1 (6 bases). The CDR3 covers 14 residues. The V and J ends lost 4 bases and 4 bases respectively, with 14 bases between them. Looked up from germline, CDR1 is SGHNT and CDR2 is YYREEE (reference sequence).

This sequence joins TRBV29-1 and TRBJ2-5, with TRBD1 as a possible D gene (5 bases). The CDR3 has 13 residues. Germline CDR1 reads SQVTM; CDR2 reads ANQGSEA. V was shortened by 6 bases and J by 3 bases, with 14 bases between the two germline ends. The DNA for the CDR3 is TGCAGCGTAGTTGGGGCGCTGGAAGAGACCCAGTACTTC. Translation: CSVVGALEETQYF. The full variable domain, its missing parts supplied by reference TRBV29-1 and TRBJ2-5, is SAVISQKPSRDICQRGTSLTIQCQVDSQVTMMFWYRQQPGQSLTLIATANQGSEATYESGFVIDKFPISRPNLTFSTLTVSNMSPEDSSIYLCSVVGALEETQYFGPGTRLLVL.

The V gene is TRBV14, the J gene TRBJ2-7, with unresolved D. Germline V lookup: CDR1 SGHDN, CDR2 FVKESK. Trimming pared 1 base from V and 5 bases from J, leaving 6 bases between. The CDR3 is 12 amino acids. CDR3 sequence (DNA): TGTGCCAGCAGCCAAGTTCCCCACGAGCAGTACTTC. As protein: CASSQVPHEQYF.

V and J are TRBV2 and TRBJ2-5; TRBD2 agrees at 10 bases. Germline CDR1 and CDR2: SNHLY and FYNNEI. The trim removed 6 bases at V and 1 base at J, leaving 5 bases unmatched. This CDR3 is 15 amino acids long. The CDR3 DNA follows: TGTGCCAGCAGAGAACTAGCGGGGCGCCAAGAGACCCAGTACTTC. Residues: CASRELAGRQETQYF.

The chain uses TRBV28 and TRBJ2-3; D gene ambiguous. V was shortened by 5 bases and J by 2 bases, with 8 bases between the two germline ends. This CDR3 region has 13 residues. Germline V gene data show CDR1 as MDHEN and CDR2 as SYDVKM. The CDR3 DNA follows: TGTGCCAGCAGTGTTCAGATCACAGATACGCAGTATTTT. Its protein is CASSVQITDTQYF.

This rearrangement joins TRBV5-1 to TRBJ2-4; 8 positions agree with TRBD2. Germline V gene data show CDR1 as SGHRS and CDR2 as YFSETQ. The CDR3 is made up of 14 amino acids. V was pared by 0 bases and J by 6 bases, with 2 bases of the junction left unmatched. The CDR3, as DNA: TGCGCCAGCAGCTTGGAACTAGCGGCAAACATTCAGTACTTC. Residues: CASSLELAANIQYF.

This rearrangement joins TRBV5-4 to TRBJ2-3, with TRBD2 matching 11 bases. CDR3 length: 16 amino acids. The V segment lost 1 base and the J segment 4 bases; nucleotides outside the gene matches: 5. Per the germline V gene, CDR1 is SGHNT and CDR2 is YYREEE (reference sequence). Written as DNA, the CDR3 is TGTGCCAGCAGCTTGAAGGCTAGCGGGGGGCCAGATACGCAGTATTTT. As protein: CASSLKASGGPDTQYF. Together with reference TRBV5-4 and TRBJ2-3, the CDR3 gives the full variable domain: ETGVTQSPTHLIKTRGQQVTLRCSSQSGHNTVSWYQQALGQGPQFIFQYYREEENGRGNFPPRFSGLQFPNYSSELNVNALELDDSALYLCASSLKASGGPDTQYFGPGTRLTVL.

This chain uses TRBV29-1 with TRBJ2-1; 8 nucleotides line up with TRBD1. The CDR3 contains 13 residues. V was clipped by 5 bases and J by 7 bases; unmatched bases: 7. The germline gives CDR1 SQVTM, CDR2 ANQGSEA. The CDR3 region is CSVISGGGNEQFF. Written as DNA, the CDR3 is TGCAGCGTTATCTCAGGGGGCGGGAATGAGCAGTTCTTC.

V and J are TRBV29-1 and TRBJ2-3, with 7 bases identical to TRBD1. The germline gives CDR1 SQVTM, CDR2 ANQGSEA. J was trimmed by 7 bases and V by 4 bases; bases with no gene match: 14. The CDR3 covers 15 residues. Here the CDR3 DNA reads TGCAGCGTTGGGCCGAGGGGGCAGAATGGCCATACGCAGTATTTT. Amino acids: CSVGPRGQNGHTQYF.

In this sample, this clone turned up a few times. The chain has TRBV14 and TRBJ2-1; D unclear. Trimming took off 8 bases at V and 4 bases at J, with 6 bases between the two ends. The CDR3 is 11 amino acids. Germline V gives CDR1 SGHDN, CDR2 FVKESK. The CDR3 here is CASGIYNEQFF. The DNA of the CDR3 is TGTGCCAGCGGGATATACAATGAGCAGTTCTTC.

The chain couples TRBV30 to TRBJ1-2; D is uncertain. From germline, CDR1 is GTSNPN and CDR2 SVGIG (reference sequence). Trimming removed 1 base at V and 4 bases at J, with 7 bases between. The CDR3 has 12 amino acids. CDR3 sequence (DNA): TGTGCCTGGAGTGGGGCAGTCTATGGCTACACCTTC. Translating gives CAWSGAVYGYTF. Full variable domain (missing parts from reference TRBV30 and TRBJ1-2): SQTIHQWPATLVQPVGSPLSLECTVEGTSNPNLYWYRQAAGRGLQLLFYSVGIGQISSEVPQNLSASRPQDRQFILSSKKLLLSDSGFYLCAWSGAVYGYTFGSGTRLTVV.

As to this clone: The sample contains more than one DNA sequence encoding this CDR3. The rearrangement uses TRBV2 and TRBJ2-5, with a tentative D call TRBD2 (6 bases). Trimming took off 7 bases at V and 5 bases at J, with 8 bases between the two ends. The CDR3 is 11 residues long. CDR1 and CDR2 (germline): SNHLY, FYNNEI. The CDR3 loop reads CASTGGETQYF. DNA of the CDR3: TGTGCCAGCACCGGAGGGGAGACCCAGTACTTC.

V gene TRBV7-2 combines with J gene TRBJ2-5, with D maybe TRBD2 (6 bases). The CDR3 runs 15 residues. The V and J ends lost 1 base and 2 bases respectively, with 11 bases between them. Germline lookup yields CDR1 SGHTA and CDR2 FQGNSA. The CDR3 DNA sequence: TGTGCCAGCAGCTTAGTAGCGGCGGCACAAGAGACCCAGTACTTC. Its translation: CASSLVAAAQETQYF.

The gene calls are TRBV29-1 and TRBJ1-1; D not certain. The CDR3 is 13 amino acids. Between the trimmed V and J ends, which lost 7 bases and 0 bases, there was a span of 12 bases. Looked up from germline, CDR1 is SQVTM and CDR2 is ANQGSEA. In nucleotides, the CDR3 is TGCAGCGCAGGACCCCAATTGAACACTGAAGCTTTCTTT. Its protein is CSAGPQLNTEAFF.

The rearrangement uses TRBV7-9 and TRBJ2-2, with D possibly being TRBD1 (6 bases). Per germline, CDR1 SEHNR and CDR2 FQNEAQ (reference sequence). This CDR3 has 16 amino acids. V shed 4 bases and J shed 2 bases, with 14 bases lying between them. CDR3 region: CASSSPRTVNTGELFF. The CDR3 nucleotides read TGTGCCAGCAGCTCGCCCAGGACAGTTAACACCGGGGAGCTGTTTTTT.

This clone has a handful of counts. The V call is TRBV29-1, the J call TRBJ1-2; D ambiguous. Germline V gives CDR1 SQVTM, CDR2 ANQGSEA. With 3 bases removed from V and 8 bases from J, the gap between germline ends came to 10 bases. CDR3 length equals 11 residues. The CDR3 region is CSVDTIGGYTF. CDR3 bases: TGCAGCGTTGATACTATCGGCGGCTACACCTTC. The full variable domain, its missing parts supplied by reference TRBV29-1 and TRBJ1-2, is SAVISQKPSRDICQRGTSLTIQCQVDSQVTMMFWYRQQPGQSLTLIATANQGSEATYESGFVIDKFPISRPNLTFSTLTVSNMSPEDSSIYLCSVDTIGGYTFGSGTRLTVV.

This clone was found a few times. The chain joins TRBV29-1 to TRBJ1-1; TRBD1 might be the D (5 bases). This CDR3 region has 15 residues. Looked up from germline, CDR1 is SQVTM and CDR2 is ANQGSEA. Between the trimmed V and J ends, which lost 2 bases and 8 bases, there was a span of 21 bases. The CDR3 protein is CSVEYRLNAKGEAFF. For the CDR3, the DNA is TGCAGCGTTGAATACAGGCTCAACGCTAAGGGCGAAGCTTTCTTT. Using reference TRBV29-1 and TRBJ1-1 for the parts outside the CDR3, the full variable domain is SAVISQKPSRDICQRGTSLTIQCQVDSQVTMMFWYRQQPGQSLTLIATANQGSEATYESGFVIDKFPISRPNLTFSTLTVSNMSPEDSSIYLCSVEYRLNAKGEAFFGQGTRLTVV.

This clone came up a few times. The chain links TRBV29-1 to TRBJ1-5; D perhaps matches TRBD1 (6 bases). Trimming left V 5 bases short and J 5 bases short, with 13 bases between. The CDR3 is 13 amino acids. Germline CDR1 SQVTM, CDR2 ANQGSEA. The CDR3 region is CSVKGGRDQPQHF. As DNA, the CDR3 is TGCAGCGTTAAAGGGGGTCGCGATCAGCCCCAGCATTTT.

V is TRBV5-1 and J is TRBJ2-3; 9 bases are shared with TRBD1. The junction had 3 bases not matched to a gene; V was cut back by 7 bases and J by 0 bases. The CDR3 length is 14 residues. Germline loops: CDR1 SGHRS, CDR2 YFSETQ. Here the CDR3 reads CASAGTGSTDTQYF. DNA for the CDR3: TGCGCCAGCGCCGGGACAGGGAGCACAGATACGCAGTATTTT.

This clone was found many times. This rearrangement joins TRBV19 to TRBJ2-3; 7 bases align to TRBD1. The CDR3 is made up of 15 amino acids. The germline gives CDR1 LNHDA, CDR2 SQIVND (reference sequence). Unmatched junction bases numbered 6, after V lost 6 bases and J lost 0 bases. The CDR3, as DNA: TGTGCCAGTAGCCAACAGGGGATTAGCACAGATACGCAGTATTTT. Translated, it gives CASSQQGISTDTQYF.

V usage is TRBV7-2 and J usage is TRBJ2-3, with TRBD2 as a possible D gene (6 bases). CDR1 and CDR2 (germline): SGHTA, FQGNSA. This CDR3 contains 15 residues. Between the trimmed V and J ends, which lost 6 bases and 1 base, there was a span of 14 bases. The CDR3, as DNA: TGTGCCAGCAGAGGAGGGTCGTTCGGCACAGATACGCAGTATTTT. Translating it yields CASRGGSFGTDTQYF.